The clone carrying this T cell receptor beta chain was recorded at least ten times. TCRdb reprocessed the RT-PCR reads via MiXCR and lists one record per CDR3 protein. The sample yields fewer than 30,000 distinct CDR3 sequences, 8.1% seen once. The data belong to a study of patients and donors after allogeneic stem cell transplantation. The sequence derives from a human donor who was either an allogeneic HSCT recipient or a stem cell or donor lymphocyte infusion donor (not recorded which). It is not recorded whose cells these are; they may come from a transplant donor. Sequenced input: blood, either unsorted or a sorted T cell fraction (not recorded which).

The CDR3 region is CASSQIDRLDNTIYF. In DNA form, the CDR3 reads TGTGCCAGCAGCCAGATAGACAGGCTGGACAACACCATATATTTT. The genes are TRBV4-2 and TRBJ1-3, with D tentatively TRBD1 (6 bases). CDR1 LGHNA and CDR2 YNFKEQ come from the germline V gene. CDR3 length: 15 amino acids. V was trimmed by 3 bases and J by 7 bases, leaving 16 bases between them.